The 19 T cell receptor beta chains below were found in one sample sequenced in a study of vaccination effects on CD4 cells after COVID-19. The antigens for these receptors are not known. Some clones are missing from TCRdb's copy, which holds only in-frame ones; the method was immunoSEQ multiplex PCR. The sample lists under 85,000 clones; about three quarters were seen once. Sequencing followed a ViraFEST assay step that expanded antigen-specific CD4+ T cells with viral peptide pools. Subsequent to a culture period of less than twelve days, CD4+ T cells were isolated. As their vaccination, participants received two doses of either BNT162b2 or mRNA-1273. This specimen consisted of CD4+ T cells from PBMCs cultured with HCoV-OC43 spike peptides, obtained after COVID-19 vaccination. Subset of the sample: HCoV-OC43 spike overlapping peptide pool stimulation. The receptors come from a human donor who received a COVID-19 vaccine.

This clone was seen a handful of times. The V gene is TRBV30, the J gene TRBJ1-6; 8 positions agree with TRBD1. Trimming took 3 bases from V and 10 from J; bases not matched to a gene: 5. CDR1 and CDR2 (germline): GTSNPN, SVGIG (reference sequence). CDR3 length: 13 residues. CDR3 residues: CAWRGQVGSPLHF. CDR3 DNA: TGTGCCTGGAGGGGACAGGTGGGATCACCCCTCCACTTT.

V is TRBV10-3 and J is TRBJ2-1; 9 bases are shared with TRBD2. The germline gives CDR1 ENHRY, CDR2 SYGVKD. This CDR3 spans 14 amino acids. The V gene end was trimmed by 5 bases and the J gene end by 6 bases; junction bases not matched to a gene: 5. CDR3 residues: CAISPGLAPNEQFF. DNA of the CDR3: TGTGCCATCAGTCCGGGACTAGCCCCCAATGAGCAGTTCTTC.

CDR3 protein: CSVFLGGWADTQYF. CDR3 DNA: TGCAGCGTTTTCCTGGGGGGGTGGGCAGATACGCAGTATTTT. The chain couples TRBV29-1 to TRBJ2-3, with TRBD2 matching over 7 bases. Trimming at V came to 5 bases and at J to 4 bases, leaving 9 bases not matched to a gene. The CDR3 totals 14 residues. Per germline, CDR1 SQVTM and CDR2 ANQGSEA.

In its sample, this clone was seen once. This chain connects TRBV5-1 to TRBJ2-1; 11 nucleotides agree with TRBD2. This CDR3 spans 17 amino acids. Germline-derived CDR1 and CDR2 are SGHRS and YFSETQ. The junction had 7 bases not matched to a gene; V was cut back by 0 bases and J by 5 bases. CDR3 in amino acids: CASSLGLAGGLDNEQFF. In DNA, the CDR3 is TGCGCCAGCAGCTTGGGGCTAGCGGGGGGTTTGGACAATGAGCAGTTCTTC.

The chain links TRBV5-1 to TRBJ1-4; 9 nucleotides align to TRBD1. Germline values: CDR1 SGHRS, CDR2 YFSETQ. CDR3 length: 15 residues. With V trimmed by 1 base and J by 7 bases, 5 bases remained unmatched. The CDR3 bases are TGCGCCAGCAGCTTGTTTCTGGGACAGGGTGAAAAACTGTTTTTT. Translated, it gives CASSLFLGQGEKLFF.

V is TRBV6-5 and J is TRBJ1-2; D not resolved. V lost 5 bases, J lost 3 bases, and 10 bases lay in between. Germline values: CDR1 MNHEY, CDR2 SVGAGI. The CDR3 totals 13 residues. The CDR3 nucleotides are TGTGCCAGCAGTAGGGCCCCGGACTATGGCTACACCTTC. It specifies CASSRAPDYGYTF.

The rearrangement uses TRBV12-3 or TRBV12-4 and TRBJ2-1; D might be TRBD2 (5 bases). The CDR3 is 13 amino acids. With 6 bases removed from V and 10 bases from J, the gap between germline ends came to 16 bases. The CDR3 DNA sequence: TGTGCCAGCAGCCCCCACTCTACGGGAGAGCAGTTCTTC. Translated, it gives CASSPHSTGEQFF.

V and J are TRBV23-1 and TRBJ2-5; no clear D gene. TRBV23-1 qualifies as an ORF whose function is uncertain. Trimming pared 4 bases from V and 2 bases from J, leaving 8 bases between. The CDR3 is 13 amino acids. DNA of the CDR3: TGCGCCAGCAGTCGCCCCGAGCAAGAGACCCAGTACTTC. Encoded protein: CASSRPEQETQYF.

The genes are TRBV7-8 and TRBJ2-1; 11 bases match TRBD2. CDR1 and CDR2 (germline): SGHVS, FQNEAQ. Trimming cost V 2 bases and J 0 bases; bases outside gene matches: 9. The CDR3 consists of 19 residues. CDR3 region: CASSLLVLAGGNSYNEQFF. The DNA of the CDR3 is TGTGCCAGCAGCTTATTGGTGCTAGCGGGGGGAAACTCCTACAATGAGCAGTTCTTC.

The gene calls are TRBV2 and TRBJ2-2; D remains ambiguous. The CDR3 totals 12 residues. The germline CDR1 and CDR2 sequences are SNHLY and FYNNEI. V lost 8 bases and J 3 bases, leaving 7 bases between the germline ends. CDR3 sequence: CASGQYTGELFF. The CDR3 coding sequence is TGTGCCAGCGGGCAGTACACCGGGGAGCTGTTTTTT.

This clone appeared a few times. The chain joins TRBV10-2 to TRBJ2-7, with D unclear. Germline V gene data show CDR1 as WSHSY and CDR2 as SAAADI. This CDR3 has 13 amino acids. Trimming stripped 1 base from V and 6 bases from J, with 10 bases between. The CDR3 is CASSELHSAEQYV. CDR3 DNA sequence: TGCGCCAGCAGTGAGTTACACAGTGCCGAGCAGTACGTC.

A single count supports this clone. The chain combines TRBV5-4 with TRBJ1-2; possibly TRBD1 for D (5 bases). Germline CDR1 SGHNT, CDR2 YYREEE (reference sequence). The CDR3 is 15 amino acids. The V gene lost 3 bases and the J gene lost 2 bases, with 14 bases spanning the gap. CDR3 sequence (DNA): TGTGCCAGCAGCTCAGGCGGGGGGGTCAACTATGGCTACACCTTC. Protein: CASSSGGGVNYGYTF.

This sequence joins TRBV5-1 and TRBJ2-5, with 12 bases lining up with TRBD2. Germline-derived CDR1 and CDR2 are SGHRS and YFSETQ. This CDR3 spans 16 amino acids. V lost 4 bases to trimming and J lost 5 bases; unmatched junction nucleotides: 9. CDR3 loop: CASSPSALAGGETQYF. The CDR3 region has the DNA TGCGCCAGCAGCCCCTCCGCACTAGCGGGGGGTGAGACCCAGTACTTC.

The rearrangement links TRBV5-1 to TRBJ2-3, with 7 bases lining up with TRBD1. Trimming at V came to 2 bases and at J to 5 bases, leaving 8 bases not matched to a gene. This CDR3 is built from 15 residues. Looked up from germline, CDR1 is SGHRS and CDR2 is YFSETQ. The CDR3 DNA is TGCGCCAGCAGCTTCACCCCCGGACAGGAAGATACGCAGTATTTT. Translating it yields CASSFTPGQEDTQYF.

The CDR3 is CASSQEGTSGGTQYF. The DNA for the CDR3 is TGCGCCAGCAGCCAAGAGGGGACTAGCGGGGGTACGCAGTATTTT. The rearrangement joins TRBV4-1 to TRBJ2-3; 14 nucleotides align to TRBD2. CDR3 length equals 15 residues. CDR1 and CDR2 from the germline V gene are MGHRA and YSYEKL. With V trimmed by 0 bases and J by 8 bases, 1 base remained unmatched.

The chain employs TRBV27 and TRBJ1-2; tentative D call: TRBD1 (5 bases). V dropped 2 bases and J dropped 1 base, with 17 bases sitting between them. The CDR3 runs to 17 residues. Germline values: CDR1 MNHEY, CDR2 SMNVEV (reference sequence). The CDR3 spells CASSLRVRGDINYGYTF. The CDR3 bases are TGTGCCAGCAGTTTAAGGGTGAGGGGAGATATTAACTATGGCTACACCTTC.

The V gene is TRBV10-3, the J gene TRBJ1-1, with D hard to call. Trimming pared 3 bases from V and 4 bases from J, leaving 12 bases between. Germline CDR1 ENHRY, CDR2 SYGVKD. The CDR3 is made up of 14 amino acids. The CDR3 region has the DNA TGTGCCATCAGTGATAACCTAGGGCGCACTGAAGCTTTCTTT. It specifies CAISDNLGRTEAFF.

The chain joins TRBV10-2 to TRBJ1-1; D is unresolved. Germline CDR1 and CDR2: WSHSY and SAAADI. The CDR3 is 14 residues long. Between the trimmed V and J ends, which lost 4 bases and 5 bases, there was a span of 14 bases. The CDR3 DNA sequence: TGCGCCAGCAGTGTTGGACGGGTGCAGACTGAAGCTTTCTTT. Protein product: CASSVGRVQTEAFF.

The chain links TRBV6-5 to TRBJ1-2, with 7 bases identical to TRBD1. V lost 6 bases, J lost 7 bases, and 11 bases stayed unmatched. The germline CDR1 and CDR2 sequences are MNHEY and SVGAGI. The CDR3 covers 14 residues. CDR3 sequence (DNA): TGTGCCAGCAGATCAACCCGGGACAGTTTTGGCTACACCTTC. Translated, it gives CASRSTRDSFGYTF.